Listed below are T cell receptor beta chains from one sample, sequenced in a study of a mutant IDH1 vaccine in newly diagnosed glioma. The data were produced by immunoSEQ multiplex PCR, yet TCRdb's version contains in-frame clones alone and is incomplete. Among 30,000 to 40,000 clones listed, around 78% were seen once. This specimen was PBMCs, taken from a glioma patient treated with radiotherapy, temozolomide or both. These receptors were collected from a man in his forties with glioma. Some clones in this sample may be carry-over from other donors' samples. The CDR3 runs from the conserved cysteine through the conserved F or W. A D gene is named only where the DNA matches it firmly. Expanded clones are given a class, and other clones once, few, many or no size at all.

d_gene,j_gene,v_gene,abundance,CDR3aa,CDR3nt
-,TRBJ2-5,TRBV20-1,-,CSASSAEGQYF,TGCAGTGCTAGCTCGGCTGAGGGCCAGTACTTC
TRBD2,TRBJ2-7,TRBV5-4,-,CASSSMGLAGDYEQYF,TGTGCCAGCAGCTCTATGGGACTAGCGGGGGACTACGAGCAGTACTTC
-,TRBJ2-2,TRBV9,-,CASSVASRETGELFF,TGTGCCAGCAGCGTAGCTAGCAGGGAGACCGGGGAGCTGTTTTTT
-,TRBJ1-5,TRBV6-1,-,CASSASGEGNQPQHF,TGTGCCAGCAGTGCGTCAGGGGAGGGCAATCAGCCCCAGCATTTT
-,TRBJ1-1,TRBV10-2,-,CASSPLRTEAFF,TGCGCCAGCTCCCCGTTGAGGACTGAAGCTTTCTTT
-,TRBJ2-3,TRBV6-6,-,CASSYPRAGPDTQYF,TGTGCCAGCAGTTACCCGCGCGCGGGGCCAGATACGCAGTATTTT
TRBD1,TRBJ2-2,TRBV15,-,CATSTIRGQGVTGELFF,TGTGCCACCAGCACGATTAGGGGACAGGGGGTAACCGGGGAGCTGTTTTTT
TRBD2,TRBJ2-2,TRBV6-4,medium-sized,CASSDSSGGTGELFF,TGTGCCAGCAGTGACTCTAGCGGGGGCACCGGGGAGCTGTTTTTT
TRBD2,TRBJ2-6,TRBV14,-,CASSRAGGAPLGANVLTF,TGTGCCAGCAGCCGGGCGGGGGGGGCTCCTTTGGGGGCCAACGTCCTGACTTTC
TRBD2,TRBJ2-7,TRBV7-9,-,CASRYSGGASYEQYF,TGTGCCAGCAGATACAGCGGGGGGGCCTCCTACGAGCAGTACTTC
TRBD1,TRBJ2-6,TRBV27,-,CASSPRQGVWGGANVLTF,TGTGCCAGCAGTCCGCGACAGGGGGTCTGGGGTGGGGCCAACGTCCTGACTTTC
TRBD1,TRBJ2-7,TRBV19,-,CASSPGQKYEQYF,TGTGCCAGTAGCCCGGGACAGAAGTACGAGCAGTACTTC
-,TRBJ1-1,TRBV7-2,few,CASSLKRGGTEAFF,TGTGCCAGCAGCCTAAAACGGGGGGGAACTGAAGCTTTCTTT
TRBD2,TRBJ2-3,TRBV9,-,CASSVQRGTDTQYF,TGTGCCAGCAGCGTCCAGCGGGGTACAGATACGCAGTATTTT
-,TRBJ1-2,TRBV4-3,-,CASSQVVGYYGYTF,TGCGCCAGCAGCCAAGTAGTAGGGTACTATGGCTACACCTTC
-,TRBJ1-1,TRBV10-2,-,CASSEGSWTSNTEAFF,TGCGCCAGCAGTGAGGGGTCCTGGACATCGAACACTGAAGCTTTCTTT
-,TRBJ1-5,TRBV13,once,CASSLGGTGQPQHF,TGTGCCAGCAGCTTAGGAGGGACGGGTCAGCCCCAGCATTTT
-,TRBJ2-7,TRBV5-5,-,CASSLAAPQSYEQYF,TGTGCCAGCAGCTTGGCAGCGCCTCAATCCTACGAGCAGTACTTC
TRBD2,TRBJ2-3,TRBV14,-,CASSLVRGGPNTQYF,TGTGCCAGCAGCCTCGTCCGGGGGGGCCCGAATACGCAGTATTTT
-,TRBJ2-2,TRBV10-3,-,CATIRTEPNTGELFF,TGTGCCACCATACGGACAGAACCGAACACCGGGGAGCTGTTTTTT
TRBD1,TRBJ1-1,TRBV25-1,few,CASSDGTRGDTEAFF,TGTGCCAGCAGTGACGGAACCAGGGGGGACACTGAAGCTTTCTTT
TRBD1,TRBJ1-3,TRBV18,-,CASSPPGQGTGNTIYF,TGTGCCAGCTCACCACCGGGACAGGGGACTGGAAACACCATATATTTT
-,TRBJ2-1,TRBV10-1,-,CASSETKSSYNEQFF,TGCGCCAGCAGTGAAACTAAGAGCTCCTACAATGAGCAGTTCTTC
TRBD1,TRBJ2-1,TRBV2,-,CASSEGTGTAYNEQFF,TGTGCCAGCAGTGAGGGGACGGGGACAGCTTACAATGAGCAGTTCTTC
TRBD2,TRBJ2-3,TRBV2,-,CASRMGLAGADTQYF,TGTGCCAGCAGAATGGGACTAGCGGGGGCAGATACGCAGTATTTT